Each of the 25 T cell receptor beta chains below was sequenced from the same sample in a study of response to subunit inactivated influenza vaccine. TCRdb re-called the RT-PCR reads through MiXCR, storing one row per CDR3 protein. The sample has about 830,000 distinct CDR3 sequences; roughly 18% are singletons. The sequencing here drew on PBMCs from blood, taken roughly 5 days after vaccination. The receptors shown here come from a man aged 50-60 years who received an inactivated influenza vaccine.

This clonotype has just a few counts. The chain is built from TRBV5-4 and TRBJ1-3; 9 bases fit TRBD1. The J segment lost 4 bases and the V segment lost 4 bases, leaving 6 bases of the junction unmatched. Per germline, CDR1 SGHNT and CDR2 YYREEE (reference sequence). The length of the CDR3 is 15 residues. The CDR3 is CASSISGTGGNTIYF. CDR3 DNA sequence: TGTGCCAGCAGCATTTCCGGGACAGGGGGAAACACCATATATTTT.

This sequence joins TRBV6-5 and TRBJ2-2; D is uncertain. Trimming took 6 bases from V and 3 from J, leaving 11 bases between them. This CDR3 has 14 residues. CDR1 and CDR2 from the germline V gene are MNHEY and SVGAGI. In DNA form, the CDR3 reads TGTGCCAGCAGCCTACTCCCTTACACCGGGGAGCTGTTTTTT. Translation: CASSLLPYTGELFF.

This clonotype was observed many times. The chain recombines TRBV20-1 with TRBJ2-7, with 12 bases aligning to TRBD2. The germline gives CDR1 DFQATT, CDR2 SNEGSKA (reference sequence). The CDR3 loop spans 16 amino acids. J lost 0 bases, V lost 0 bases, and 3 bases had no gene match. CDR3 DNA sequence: TGCAGTGCTAGAGATCTAGCGGGAGGGAGCTCCTACGAGCAGTACTTC. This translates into CSARDLAGGSSYEQYF.

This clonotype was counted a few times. For the CDR3, the DNA is TGCGCCAGCAGCCAAGAATATCTAGCGGGAGGGGCGTACGAGCAGTACTTC. As protein: CASSQEYLAGGAYEQYF. The chain links TRBV4-3 to TRBJ2-7, with TRBD2 matching 12 bases. Germline trimming cut 0 bases from V and 4 bases from J; bases unmatched to any gene: 7. The CDR3 consists of 17 residues. Per the germline V gene, CDR1 is LGHNA and CDR2 is YSLEER.

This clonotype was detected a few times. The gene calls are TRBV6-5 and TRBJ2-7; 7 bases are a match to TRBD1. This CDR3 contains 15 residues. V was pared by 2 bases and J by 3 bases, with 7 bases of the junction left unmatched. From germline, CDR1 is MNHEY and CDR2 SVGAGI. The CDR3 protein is CASSYRQGVYYEQYF. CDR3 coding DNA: TGTGCCAGCAGTTACAGACAGGGAGTATACTACGAGCAGTACTTC.

The CDR3 loop reads CASSFGQVGAGELFF. The CDR3 bases are TGTGCCAGCAGCTTCGGGCAGGTTGGAGCCGGGGAGCTGTTTTTT. The V and J genes are TRBV7-9 and TRBJ2-2; no firm D call. Deletions cut 3 bases from V and 6 bases from J, with 14 bases between. Germline-derived CDR1 and CDR2 are SEHNR and FQNEAQ (reference sequence). The length of the CDR3 is 15 residues.

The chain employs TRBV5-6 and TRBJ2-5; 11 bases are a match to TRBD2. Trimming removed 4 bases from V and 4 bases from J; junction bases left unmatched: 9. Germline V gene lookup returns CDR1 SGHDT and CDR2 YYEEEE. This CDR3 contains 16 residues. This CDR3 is CASSTYSGRALETQYF. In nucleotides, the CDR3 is TGTGCCAGCAGCACCTATAGCGGGAGGGCCTTAGAGACCCAGTACTTC.

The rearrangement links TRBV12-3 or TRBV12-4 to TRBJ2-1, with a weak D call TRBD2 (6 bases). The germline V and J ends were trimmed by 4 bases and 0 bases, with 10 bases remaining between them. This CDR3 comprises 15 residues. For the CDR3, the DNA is TGTGCCAGCAGTTGGGGGACTTCCTCCTACAATGAGCAGTTCTTC. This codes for CASSWGTSSYNEQFF.

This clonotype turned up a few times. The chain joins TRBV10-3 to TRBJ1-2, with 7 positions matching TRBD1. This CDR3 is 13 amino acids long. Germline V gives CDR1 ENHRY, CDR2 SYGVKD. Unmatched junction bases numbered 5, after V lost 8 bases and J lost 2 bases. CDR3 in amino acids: CAIGGTANYGYTF. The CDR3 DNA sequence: TGTGCCATCGGCGGGACAGCAAACTATGGCTACACCTTC.

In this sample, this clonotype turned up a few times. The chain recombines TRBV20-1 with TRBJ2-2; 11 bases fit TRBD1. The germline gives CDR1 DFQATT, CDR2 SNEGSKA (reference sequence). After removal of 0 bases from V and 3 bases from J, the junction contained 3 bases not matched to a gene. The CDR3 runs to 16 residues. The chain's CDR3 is CSARDRDRGYTGELFF. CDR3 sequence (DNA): TGCAGTGCTAGAGATCGGGACAGGGGGTACACCGGGGAGCTGTTTTTT.

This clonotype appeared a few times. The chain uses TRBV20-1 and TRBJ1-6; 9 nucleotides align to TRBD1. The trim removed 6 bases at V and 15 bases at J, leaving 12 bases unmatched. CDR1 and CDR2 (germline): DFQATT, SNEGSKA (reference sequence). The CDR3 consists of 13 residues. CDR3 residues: CSAGTGPQYVLHF. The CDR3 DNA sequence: TGCAGTGCAGGGACAGGGCCCCAGTATGTCCTCCACTTT.

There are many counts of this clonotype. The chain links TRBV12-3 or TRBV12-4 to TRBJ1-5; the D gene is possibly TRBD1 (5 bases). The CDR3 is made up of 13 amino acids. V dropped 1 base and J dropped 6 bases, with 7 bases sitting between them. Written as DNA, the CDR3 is TGTGCCAGCAGTTTAGACGGGGGTCAGCCCCAGCATTTT. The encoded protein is CASSLDGGQPQHF.

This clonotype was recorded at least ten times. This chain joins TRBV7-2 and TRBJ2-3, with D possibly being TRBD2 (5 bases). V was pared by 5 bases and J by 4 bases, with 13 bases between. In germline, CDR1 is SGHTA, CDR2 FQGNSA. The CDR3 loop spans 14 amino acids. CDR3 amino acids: CASSPADPPDTQYF. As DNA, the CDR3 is TGTGCCAGCAGCCCAGCGGACCCCCCAGATACGCAGTATTTT.

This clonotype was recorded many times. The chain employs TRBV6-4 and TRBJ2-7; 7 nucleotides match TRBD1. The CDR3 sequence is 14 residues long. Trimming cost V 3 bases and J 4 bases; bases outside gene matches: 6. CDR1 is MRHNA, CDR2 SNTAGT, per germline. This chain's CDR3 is CASSEGTESYEQYF. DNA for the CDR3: TGTGCCAGCAGTGAGGGGACAGAGAGTTACGAGCAGTACTTC.

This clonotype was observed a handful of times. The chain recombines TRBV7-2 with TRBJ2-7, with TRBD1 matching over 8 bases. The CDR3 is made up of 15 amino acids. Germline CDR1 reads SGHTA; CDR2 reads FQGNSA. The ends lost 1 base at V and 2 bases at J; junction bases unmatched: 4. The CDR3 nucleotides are TGTGCCAGCAGCTTAGAGGGACAGGCAACCTACGAGCAGTACTTC. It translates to CASSLEGQATYEQYF.

CDR3 region: CASSPVGGGTETQYF. The CDR3, as DNA: TGTGCCAGCAGTCCCGTCGGGGGGGGCACGGAGACCCAGTACTTC. The chain carries TRBV28 and TRBJ2-5; 8 positions agree with TRBD2. CDR3 size: 15 residues. The V gene end was trimmed by 5 bases and the J gene end by 5 bases; junction bases not matched to a gene: 10. The germline V gene has CDR1 MDHEN and CDR2 SYDVKM.

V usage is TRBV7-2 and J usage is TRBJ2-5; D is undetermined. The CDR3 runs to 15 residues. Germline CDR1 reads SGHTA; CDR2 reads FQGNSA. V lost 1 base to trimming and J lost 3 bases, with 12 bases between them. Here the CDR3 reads CASSLVAGLKETQYF. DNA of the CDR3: TGTGCCAGCAGCTTAGTAGCTGGGTTGAAAGAGACCCAGTACTTC.

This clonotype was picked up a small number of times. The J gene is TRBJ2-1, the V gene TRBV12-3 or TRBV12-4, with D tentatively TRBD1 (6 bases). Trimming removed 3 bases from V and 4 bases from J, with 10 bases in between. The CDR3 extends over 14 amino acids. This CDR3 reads CASSFGTIYNEQFF. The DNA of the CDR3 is TGTGCCAGCAGTTTCGGGACAATATACAATGAGCAGTTCTTC.

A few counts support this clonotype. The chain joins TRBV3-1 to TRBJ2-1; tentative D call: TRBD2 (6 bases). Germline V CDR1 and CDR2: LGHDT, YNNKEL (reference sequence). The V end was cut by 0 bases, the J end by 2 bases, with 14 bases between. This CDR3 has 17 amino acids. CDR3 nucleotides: TGTGCCAGCAGCCAAGAGACGAGGGGCGGGGCCTACAATGAGCAGTTCTTC. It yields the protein CASSQETRGGAYNEQFF.

CDR3 DNA: TGTGCCAGCAGCTTAGTTGCTAGCGGGAGAACCTACGAGCAGTACTTC. It specifies CASSLVASGRTYEQYF. This sequence joins TRBV11-2 and TRBJ2-7; 10 bases align to TRBD2. Germline V gene sequence: CDR1 SGHAT, CDR2 FQNNGV. The junction had 5 bases not matched to a gene; V was cut back by 1 base and J by 2 bases. This CDR3 region has 16 residues. The full variable domain, in which reference TRBV11-2 and TRBJ2-7 provide the parts outside the CDR3, is EAGVAQSPRYKIIEKRQSVAFWCNPISGHATLYWYQQILGQGPKLLIQFQNNGVVDDSQLPKDRFSAERLKGVDSTLKIQPAKLEDSAVYLCASSLVASGRTYEQYFGPGTRLTVT.

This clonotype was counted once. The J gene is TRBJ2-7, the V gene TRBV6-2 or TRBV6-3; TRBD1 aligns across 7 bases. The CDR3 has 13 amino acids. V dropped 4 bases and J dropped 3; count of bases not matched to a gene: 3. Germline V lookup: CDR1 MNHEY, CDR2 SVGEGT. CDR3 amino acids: CASSSDRVYEQYF. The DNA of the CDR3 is TGTGCCAGCAGTTCCGACAGGGTCTACGAGCAGTACTTC.

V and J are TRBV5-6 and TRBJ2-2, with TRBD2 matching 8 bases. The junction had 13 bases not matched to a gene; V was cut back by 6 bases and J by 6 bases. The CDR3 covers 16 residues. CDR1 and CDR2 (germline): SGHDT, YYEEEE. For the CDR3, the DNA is TGTGCCAGCACCTTTTGGGCGAGCGGGGGCTCCGGGGAGCTGTTTTTT. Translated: CASTFWASGGSGELFF.

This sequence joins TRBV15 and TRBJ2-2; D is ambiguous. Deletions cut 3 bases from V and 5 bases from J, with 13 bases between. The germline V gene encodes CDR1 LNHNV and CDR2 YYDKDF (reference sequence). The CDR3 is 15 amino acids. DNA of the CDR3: TGTGCCACCAGCAGTCCAGGCAGTTTTACCGGGGAGCTGTTTTTT. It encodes CATSSPGSFTGELFF.

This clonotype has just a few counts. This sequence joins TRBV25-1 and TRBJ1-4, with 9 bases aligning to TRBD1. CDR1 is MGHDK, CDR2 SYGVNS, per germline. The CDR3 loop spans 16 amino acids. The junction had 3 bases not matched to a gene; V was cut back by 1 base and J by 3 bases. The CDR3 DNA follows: TGTGCCAGCAGTGAATTACAGGGGGCAGCTAATGAAAAACTGTTTTTT. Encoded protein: CASSELQGAANEKLFF.

CDR3 amino acids: CASKVGGLNQPQHF. For the CDR3, the DNA is TGTGCCAGCAAAGTCGGGGGCCTCAATCAGCCCCAGCATTTT. This chain links TRBV2 with TRBJ1-5; the D gene is possibly TRBD1 (6 bases). Per the germline V gene, CDR1 is SNHLY and CDR2 is FYNNEI. CDR3 length: 14 residues. Trimming shortened V by 7 bases and J by 3 bases, and 13 bases separated the two germline ends.